Shown below are 11 T cell receptor beta chains from a single sample sequenced in a study of spatial heterogeneity in lung cancer. TCRdb reprocessed the 5' RACE reads via MiXCR and lists one record per CDR3 protein. The sample holds about 12,000 distinct CDR3 sequences, 17% seen once. The time point denotes: sample taken at primary tumor resection. The study sequenced unsorted whole RNA from tumor, nontumor lung or frozen PBMC. Sequencing was performed on PBMCs, taken at surgery. Receptors originate from a male donor with early-stage non-small cell lung cancer.

This chain connects TRBV12-3 or TRBV12-4 to TRBJ2-5; the match to TRBD2 covers 12 bases. The CDR3 extends over 18 amino acids. V trimming: 5 bases; J trimming: 2 bases; junction bases outside the gene matches: 12. CDR3 protein: CASSERLAGVPNQETQYF. DNA of the CDR3: TGTGCCAGCAGTGAACGACTAGCGGGAGTTCCCAATCAAGAGACCCAGTACTTC.

In its sample, this clonotype was seen a few times. The gene calls are TRBV7-9 and TRBJ2-1; TRBD2 matches 10 bases. From germline, CDR1 is SEHNR and CDR2 FQNEAQ (reference sequence). The CDR3 runs 14 residues. V trimming: 6 bases; J trimming: 9 bases; junction bases outside the gene matches: 8. The CDR3 nucleotides read TGTGCCAGCAGATACGGACTAGCGGCAGGTGAGCAGTTCTTC. Translation gives CASRYGLAAGEQFF.

This clonotype was picked up a small number of times. This chain uses TRBV20-1 with TRBJ2-3, with D uncertain. Per germline, CDR1 DFQATT and CDR2 SNEGSKA (reference sequence). V lost 2 bases to trimming and J lost 0 bases, with 6 bases between them. The CDR3 consists of 13 residues. Here the CDR3 reads CSARKTSTDTQYF. The CDR3 DNA is TGCAGTGCTAGAAAGACAAGCACAGATACGCAGTATTTT.

The gene calls are TRBV29-1 and TRBJ1-1; D is ambiguous. Trimming pared 4 bases from V and 0 bases from J, leaving 6 bases between. This CDR3 contains 12 residues. Per germline, CDR1 SQVTM and CDR2 ANQGSEA. CDR3 sequence reads: CSVGTVNTEAFF. The CDR3 DNA reads as TGCAGCGTTGGCACAGTGAACACTGAAGCTTTCTTT.

This rearrangement joins TRBV14 to TRBJ2-1, with TRBD2 matching over 7 bases. Trimming at V came to 4 bases and at J to 4 bases, leaving 7 bases not matched to a gene. Per germline, CDR1 SGHDN and CDR2 FVKESK. The CDR3 runs to 15 residues. Here the CDR3 DNA reads TGTGCCAGCAGCCCTAGACTAGCCCAATACAATGAGCAGTTCTTC. It yields the protein CASSPRLAQYNEQFF.

This sequence joins TRBV5-1 and TRBJ2-5, with 7 nucleotides matching TRBD1. This CDR3 spans 16 amino acids. Germline V CDR1 and CDR2: SGHRS, YFSETQ. V was pared by 0 bases and J by 0 bases, with 5 bases of the junction left unmatched. CDR3 in amino acids: CASSLAEGANQETQYF. CDR3 DNA sequence: TGCGCCAGCAGCTTGGCCGAGGGGGCTAACCAAGAGACCCAGTACTTC.

This clonotype was observed a few times. The genes are TRBV29-1 and TRBJ1-2; TRBD1 might be the D (5 bases). V dropped 5 bases and J dropped 5 bases, with 9 bases sitting between them. Looked up from germline, CDR1 is SQVTM and CDR2 is ANQGSEA. This CDR3 has 11 amino acids. CDR3 bases: TGCAGCGTTCGTGAGGGGTATGGCTACACCTTC. Protein sequence: CSVREGYGYTF.

This clonotype was picked up a small number of times. CDR3 nucleotides: TGTGCCACCAGGAGGGACGGCACCGGGGAGCTGTTTTTT. Translating gives CATRRDGTGELFF. The V call is TRBV24-1, the J call TRBJ2-2; possibly TRBD1 or TRBD2 for D (5 bases each). Deletions cut 7 bases from V and 4 bases from J, with 9 bases between. This CDR3 has 13 residues. The V gene's germline CDR1 is KGHDR and CDR2 SFDVKD.

This clonotype has a count of ten or more. J is TRBJ2-4 and V is TRBV11-2; a weak D match, TRBD1 (6 bases). This CDR3 spans 13 amino acids. Germline V CDR1 and CDR2: SGHAT, FQNNGV. The V end lost 5 bases, the J end lost 5 bases, and 10 bases lay between the germline ends. This CDR3 reads CASSAGQQNIQYF. The CDR3 coding sequence is TGTGCCAGCAGCGCCGGACAGCAAAACATTCAGTACTTC.

This sequence joins TRBV11-2 and TRBJ2-5; 8 bases fit TRBD2. The germline CDR1 and CDR2 sequences are SGHAT and FQNNGV. The CDR3 is 15 residues long. Losses at the gene ends were 3 bases for V and 4 bases for J; bases not matched to a gene: 7. The CDR3 spells CASSLRGAGGETQYF. CDR3 in DNA: TGTGCCAGCAGCTTGCGGGGGGCAGGCGGAGAGACCCAGTACTTC.

This clonotype was found many times. This rearrangement joins TRBV27 to TRBJ2-7, with a possible D match to TRBD1 (6 bases). CDR1 MNHEY and CDR2 SMNVEV come from the germline V gene (reference sequence). Trimming pared 2 bases from V and 3 bases from J, leaving 8 bases between. The CDR3 is made up of 13 amino acids. The CDR3 DNA sequence: TGTGCCAGCAGTTTAGGACAGTTCTACGAGCAGTACTTC. It translates to CASSLGQFYEQYF.